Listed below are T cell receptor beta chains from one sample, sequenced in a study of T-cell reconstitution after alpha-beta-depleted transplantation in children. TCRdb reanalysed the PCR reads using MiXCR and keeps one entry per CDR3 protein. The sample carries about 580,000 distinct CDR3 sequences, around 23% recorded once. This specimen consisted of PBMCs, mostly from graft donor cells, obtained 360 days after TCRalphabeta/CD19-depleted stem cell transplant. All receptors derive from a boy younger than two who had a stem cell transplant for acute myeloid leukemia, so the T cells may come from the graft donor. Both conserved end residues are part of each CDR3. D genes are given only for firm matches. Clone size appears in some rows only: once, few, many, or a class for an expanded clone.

TGCAGTGCTAGAGATGTTAAACTAGCGGTTGAGCAGTTCTTC CSARDVKLAVEQFF TRBD2 TRBJ2-1 TRBV20-1 -
TGTGCCAGCAGGTGGAACCAGGTTACGTGGACTGAAGCTTTCTTT CASRWNQVTWTEAFF - TRBJ1-1 TRBV12-3/TRBV12-4 many
TGCAGTGCCCTTGACGGGAACTATGGCTACACCTTC CSALDGNYGYTF - TRBJ1-2 TRBV20-1 many
TGTGCCACCAGTGATGGCGCGATTGAAAAACTGTTTTTT CATSDGAIEKLFF - TRBJ1-4 TRBV24-1 -
TGCAGTGCTAGAGGAAGATTGTCGGGCACCGGGGAGCTGTTTTTT CSARGRLSGTGELFF - TRBJ2-2 TRBV20-1 -
TGTGCCAGCAGTTACTCGCCAGGCCATAGCACAGATACGCAGTATTTT CASSYSPGHSTDTQYF - TRBJ2-3 TRBV6-5 few
TGTGCCAGTAAATTGAACACTGAAGCTTTCTTT CASKLNTEAFF - TRBJ1-1 TRBV12-3/TRBV12-4 few
TGTGCCAGCACCAGGGTTGGGAATGAGCAGTTCTTC CASTRVGNEQFF - TRBJ2-1 TRBV28 few
TGTGCCAGCAGTTACAAGAGCGGGGGGGCGTCAGATACGCAGTATTTT CASSYKSGGASDTQYF TRBD2 TRBJ2-3 TRBV6-5 few
TGTGCTAGTGGTTTTGGAGGGGCCCCCACCGGGGAGCTGTTTTTT CASGFGGAPTGELFF - TRBJ2-2 TRBV12-5 -
TGTGCCTGGAGTGATGGGTTCCCCGGGGAGCTGTTTTTT CAWSDGFPGELFF - TRBJ2-2 TRBV30 -
TGCGCCAGCAGCCTGGAGGACAGGGGAATAGATGAGCAGTTCTTC CASSLEDRGIDEQFF TRBD1 TRBJ2-1 TRBV5-1 few
TGCAGTGCTCCTCGACAGGGCCGCACAGATACGCAGTATTTT CSAPRQGRTDTQYF TRBD1 TRBJ2-3 TRBV20-1 few
TGTGCCAGCAGTTTAATGCCTCTGGGGGCTTTCTTT CASSLMPLGAFF - TRBJ1-1 TRBV12-3/TRBV12-4 few
TGTGCCAGCAGTTACAACGGGGGATTGAACACTGAAGCTTTCTTT CASSYNGGLNTEAFF - TRBJ1-1 TRBV6-2/TRBV6-3 -
TGCAGTGCCTTACCCCGGGACAGGGTATCCTACGAGCAGTACTTC CSALPRDRVSYEQYF TRBD1 TRBJ2-7 TRBV20-1 -
TGCGCCAGCAGTGAGTGGGTCCAAGAGACCCAGTACTTC CASSEWVQETQYF - TRBJ2-5 TRBV10-2 few
TGTGCCAGCAGCCCCGCCTTCGTAGGGGAGAATGGCTACACCTTC CASSPAFVGENGYTF - TRBJ1-2 TRBV9 -
TGTGCCAGCTCACCAGACGGCAATCAGCCCCAGCATTTT CASSPDGNQPQHF - TRBJ1-5 TRBV18 few
TGTGCCAGCAGTCCGAGACTAGCGGGGCTTCAAGAGACCCAGTACTTC CASSPRLAGLQETQYF TRBD2 TRBJ2-5 TRBV12-3/TRBV12-4 many
TGTGCCATCAGTGAGACGGGACAGGGGAAGCCTGAAGCTTTCTTT CAISETGQGKPEAFF TRBD1 TRBJ1-1 TRBV10-3 -
TGCGCCAGCAGCCAAGAACAACTAGCGGGGAACTACAATGAGCAGTTCTTC CASSQEQLAGNYNEQFF TRBD2 TRBJ2-1 TRBV4-3 -
TGCAGCGTAAAACAGGGAGCCAAAAACATTCAGTACTTC CSVKQGAKNIQYF - TRBJ2-4 TRBV29-1 many
TGCAGCGTTGAAGAAGAGGGCAGTTTTAACTATGGCTACACCTTC CSVEEEGSFNYGYTF - TRBJ1-2 TRBV29-1 -
TGTGCCAGTAGAAACCGGGACATATTCACAGATACGCAGTATTTT CASRNRDIFTDTQYF - TRBJ2-3 TRBV19 -
TGCAGTGCTAGACCCCCAGATACGCAGTATTTT CSARPPDTQYF - TRBJ2-3 TRBV20-1 many
TGCAGTACTCCTCTCGGAAACACCATATATTTT CSTPLGNTIYF - TRBJ1-3 TRBV20-1 few
TGTGCCAGCAGCCGGAAGACTCAGGGGGAGACCCAGTACTTC CASSRKTQGETQYF - TRBJ2-5 TRBV12-3/TRBV12-4 few
TGTGCCAGCAGTGAATACGGACGGTCGAACAATTCACCCCTCCACTTT CASSEYGRSNNSPLHF - TRBJ1-6 TRBV25-1 few
TGCAGTGCTAGAGATCTGACAGGGTTCCAAGAGACCCAGTACTTC CSARDLTGFQETQYF TRBD1 TRBJ2-5 TRBV20-1 many
TGCAGTGCTAGGGAAGGGGGGGCGTCCTACAATGAGCAGTTCTTC CSAREGGASYNEQFF - TRBJ2-1 TRBV20-1 many
TGTGCCAGCAGTAGACTAGCGGCGCAAAATGAGCAGTTCTTC CASSRLAAQNEQFF TRBD2 TRBJ2-1 TRBV6-1 few
TGCAGTGCTAGGTGGACGGGACAACCGATGAATGAGCAGTTCTTC CSARWTGQPMNEQFF - TRBJ2-1 TRBV20-1 many
TGTGCCAGTAAGAAGAACACTGAAGCTTTCTTT CASKKNTEAFF - TRBJ1-1 TRBV19 many
TGCAGTGCTAGATTAGGGAGCGGGGCCCAAGAGACCCAGTACTTC CSARLGSGAQETQYF TRBD2 TRBJ2-5 TRBV20-1 -
TGCAGTGCTAGACTCGAGACAGGGTGGAACACCGGGGAGCTGTTTTTT CSARLETGWNTGELFF TRBD1 TRBJ2-2 TRBV20-1 -
TGTGCCAGCAGCTCAGGAGGGGCCGGGGAAGAGCAGTACTTC CASSSGGAGEEQYF - TRBJ2-7 TRBV7-9 few
TGCAGTGCTAGAAAAGCGGGGGCCCAAGAGACCCAGTACTTC CSARKAGAQETQYF TRBD2 TRBJ2-5 TRBV20-1 -
TGTGCCAGCAGTTACGAAATGTTAGGTCAAGGCGGTAACACCGGGGAGCTGTTTTTT CASSYEMLGQGGNTGELFF - TRBJ2-2 TRBV6-5 many
TGTGCCAGCAGTGCGAACAGGTTTCGGTCTGGGGCCAACGTCCTGACTTTC CASSANRFRSGANVLTF - TRBJ2-6 TRBV12-3/TRBV12-4 many
TGTGCCAGCAGCTTGGACCAGGGGGCATACGAGCAGTACTTC CASSLDQGAYEQYF TRBD1 TRBJ2-7 TRBV5-5 -
TGTGCCAGCAGTTTTTTATTTGCGAGAGGAGAGACCCAGTACTTC CASSFLFARGETQYF - TRBJ2-5 TRBV28 -
TGTGCCAGCAGTTACTCGAACAGGGGGTTGATTTCACCCCTCCACTTT CASSYSNRGLISPLHF TRBD1 TRBJ1-6 TRBV6-5 many
TGTGCCAGCAGCTTAAGGCCTAGCGGCGCCTACAATGAGCAGTTCTTC CASSLRPSGAYNEQFF TRBD2 TRBJ2-1 TRBV7-2 many